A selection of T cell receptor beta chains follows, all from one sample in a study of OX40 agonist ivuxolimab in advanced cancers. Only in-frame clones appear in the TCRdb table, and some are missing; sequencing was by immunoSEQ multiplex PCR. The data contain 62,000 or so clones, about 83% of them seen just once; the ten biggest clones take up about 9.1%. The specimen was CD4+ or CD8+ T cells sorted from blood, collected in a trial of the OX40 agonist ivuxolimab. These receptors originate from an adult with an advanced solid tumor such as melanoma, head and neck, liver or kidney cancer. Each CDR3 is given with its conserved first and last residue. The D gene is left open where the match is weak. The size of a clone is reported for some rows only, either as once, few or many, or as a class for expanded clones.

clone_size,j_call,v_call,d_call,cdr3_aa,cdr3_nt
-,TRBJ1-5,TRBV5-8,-,CASSSRQPQHF,TGTGCCAGCAGCTCTCGCCAGCCCCAGCATTTT
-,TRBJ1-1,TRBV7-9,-,CASISRANMNTEAFF,TGTGCCAGCATTTCCAGGGCGAACATGAACACTGAAGCTTTCTTT
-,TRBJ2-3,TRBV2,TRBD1,CASSEGDRDADTQYF,TGTGCCAGCAGTGAAGGGGACAGGGATGCAGATACGCAGTATTTT
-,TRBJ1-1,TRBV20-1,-,CSSGEYTEAFF,TGCAGTTCGGGGGAATACACTGAAGCTTTCTTT
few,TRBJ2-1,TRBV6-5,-,CASSLRAGTSEQFF,TGTGCCAGCTCTCTCAGGGCAGGGACAAGTGAGCAGTTCTTC
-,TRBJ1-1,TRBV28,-,CASSSRRGGTEAFF,TGTGCCAGCAGTTCCCGGAGGGGCGGCACTGAAGCTTTCTTT
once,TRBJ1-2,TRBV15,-,CATSRDWASPYGYTF,TGTGCCACCAGCAGAGATTGGGCCAGCCCCTATGGCTACACCTTC
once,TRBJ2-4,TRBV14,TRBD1,CASSLRTGGAKNIQYF,TGTGCCAGCAGCCTTCGGACAGGGGGTGCCAAAAACATTCAGTACTTC
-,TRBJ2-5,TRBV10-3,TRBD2,CAISGLAGKGTQYF,TGTGCCATCAGCGGACTAGCGGGCAAAGGGACCCAGTACTTC
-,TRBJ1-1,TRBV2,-,CASSSQGMNTEAFF,TGTGCCAGCAGTTCTCAGGGGATGAACACTGAAGCTTTCTTT
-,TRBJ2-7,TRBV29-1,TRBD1,CSGGTGGGYEQYF,TGCAGCGGGGGGACAGGGGGGGGCTACGAGCAGTACTTC
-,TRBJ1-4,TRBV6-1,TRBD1,CASSRQGAEKLFF,TGTGCCAGCAGCCGACAGGGGGCTGAAAAACTGTTTTTT
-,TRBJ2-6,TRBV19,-,CASSILAETSGANVLTF,TGTGCCAGTAGTATATTGGCAGAAACCTCTGGGGCCAACGTCCTGACTTTC
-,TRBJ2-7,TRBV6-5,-,CASSYRAKKGSYEQYF,TGTGCCAGCAGTTACAGGGCAAAAAAGGGCTCCTACGAGCAGTACTTC